The TCR beta chain described here comes from a study of blood T cell repertoires in COVID-19 (dated by TCRdb to about 2020). For context, the study as a whole: The collaborator samples originated in the United States, Italy and Spain and spanned the acute and convalescent phases of COVID-19. The repertoires were released in a freely available public database intended as a resource for research on the immune response to SARS-CoV-2. The prospective study material was composed of cDNA or gDNA derived from T cells, B-cell-depleted T cells, or PBMCs. Samples were obtained from the ongoing ImmuneRACE study (first 160 participants) and from over 1,000 subjects provided by 6 global collaborators. A de-identified subject ID, COVID-19 status, age in years and sex were almost always included in the sample metadata. Deeply sampled blood TCRbeta repertoires from subjects exposed to, actively infected with, or recovered from COVID-19 were included in the dataset. Where available, HLA class I and class II types were taken from metadata supplied by the sample provider and were not determined by assay-based typing. Broad study findings and their caveats: How much clinical and demographic metadata was included differed by source and by participant, and the metadata was provided uncurated.

Enrolling through a virtual design, the prospective study's participants ranged in age from roughly 18 to 89 years and lived across more than 20 United States geographic areas. Cohort assignment in the prospective study relied on participant-reported clinical history from a screening survey and a study questionnaire. Exposed participants were defined as having been in contact with someone with a PCR-confirmed or clinician-diagnosed COVID-19 case within 2 weeks of study entry. In the prospective study, whole blood, serum and a nasopharyngeal or oropharyngeal swab were collected from each participant by mobile phlebotomists. Additional blood draws and questionnaires over an approximately 2-month period could optionally be provided by prospective study participants. Before DNA extraction, blood samples from the prospective study were shipped at room temperature or frozen. Concerning this clone itself: Its binding antigen is unknown. It has no much larger one-base neighbor in the sample; base qualities were not kept.

TCRbeta CDR3 regions were amplified from genomic DNA using the immunoSEQ Assay, a bias-controlled multiplex PCR. Processing in the source paper ran as follows. Within the assay, amplification of reference gene primers was used to estimate how many nucleated cells each sample contained. To quantify the absolute abundance of each unique TCRbeta CDR3 rearrangement, sequence reads were collapsed and filtered. For each sample, productive Simpson clonality was calculated as the square root of Simpson's diversity index across productive rearrangements. As stored in TCRdb, this immuneACCESS dataset retains in-frame rearrangements with V and J assigned. A fraction of the clones does not appear; measured against another copy, unresolved V genes explain less than half of the discrepancy, and the remainder lacks a known reason. V, J and clone size are those of that table, while D and trimming were read from the DNA. The sample table contains about 220,000 clones; only one count was recorded for 83% of them. Approximately 4% of the sample goes to the ten largest clones.

The CDR1 and CDR2 encoded by the germline V gene are SQVTM and ANQGSEA. V is pared back by 0 bases and J by 7 bases, with 21 bases lying between the germline termini. The CDR3 holds 16 amino acids from the cysteine to the phenylalanine. CDR3 DNA only is kept here, 48 bases in frame from base 1. The sample consisted of PBMCs or T cells enriched from blood (not recorded which). The TCR was taken from a middle-aged woman who had been exposed to COVID-19. Here the chain combines TRBV29-1 and TRBJ1-2; the D gene remains uncertain. The DNA sequence follows: TGCAGCGTTGAAGATGGAGGGCTCGGTGAGGGAGGTGGCTACACCTTC. It encodes CSVEDGGLGEGGGYTF.